The 14 T cell receptor beta chains below were found in one sample sequenced in a study of TIL therapy for anti-PD-1-resistant metastatic lung cancer. Sequencing used immunoSEQ v3. This table comes from immunoSEQ multiplex PCR, and its TCRdb copy is limited to in-frame clones, with some not included. The sample lists 35,000 to 55,000 clones, roughly 78% occurring once. The time point here: pre-treatment sample, taken before nivolumab and TIL therapy. The sample in question was blood, obtained at baseline. All receptors derive from a man in his 70s with non-small cell lung cancer.

J is TRBJ1-3 and V is TRBV4-2, with D uncertain. Trimming pared 0 bases from V and 4 bases from J, leaving 13 bases between. Germline CDR1 is LGHNA and CDR2 is YNFKEQ. The CDR3 has 16 amino acids. This CDR3 is CASSQDRRVEGNTIYF. Written as DNA, the CDR3 is TGTGCCAGCAGCCAAGATAGAAGGGTAGAGGGAAACACCATATATTTT.

The chain has TRBV15 and TRBJ2-7, with D unclear. CDR1 LNHNV and CDR2 YYDKDF come from the germline V gene (reference sequence). The CDR3 consists of 12 residues. Between the trimmed V and J ends, which lost 0 bases and 4 bases, there was a span of 4 bases. The CDR3 DNA sequence: TGTGCCACCAGCAGAGACAAATACGAGCAGTACTTC. It codes for CATSRDKYEQYF.

A few counts support this clone. The rearrangement uses TRBV6-4 and TRBJ1-1; D gene uncertain. The CDR3 runs 13 residues. The V and J ends lost 5 bases and 0 bases respectively, with 7 bases between them. Germline V lookup: CDR1 MRHNA, CDR2 SNTAGT. CDR3: CASSWGVNTEAFF. The CDR3 coding sequence is TGTGCCAGCAGTTGGGGAGTGAACACTGAAGCTTTCTTT.

This clone occurred a few times. V usage is TRBV7-8 and J usage is TRBJ1-1; D may be TRBD1 (5 bases). V lost 5 bases, J lost 6 bases, and 10 bases lay in between. From germline, CDR1 is SGHVS and CDR2 FQNEAQ. There are 12 residues in the CDR3. CDR3 nucleotides: TGTGCCAGCAGCAGAGGGGTTCCTGAAGCTTTCTTT. Protein sequence: CASSRGVPEAFF.

V is TRBV11-2 and J is TRBJ2-7, with 10 nucleotides matching TRBD2. This CDR3 is built from 15 residues. CDR1 is SGHAT and CDR2 is FQNNGV in the germline V gene. V was pared by 5 bases and J by 3 bases, with 7 bases of the junction left unmatched. CDR3 nucleotides: TGTGCCAGCAGCCCAGGGACTAGCGTGAGCTACGAGCAGTACTTC. Translation: CASSPGTSVSYEQYF.

The chain employs TRBV6-5 and TRBJ1-2; no clear D gene. Germline lookup yields CDR1 MNHEY and CDR2 SVGAGI. CDR3 size: 15 residues. V lost 2 bases and J lost 2, with 12 bases in between. The CDR3: CASSYRADRNYGYTF. CDR3 nucleotide sequence: TGTGCCAGCAGTTACAGGGCAGACCGGAACTATGGCTACACCTTC.

The J gene is TRBJ2-5, the V gene TRBV19; TRBD2 matches at 7 bases. V shed 7 bases, J shed 2 bases, and the junction held 10 bases outside the gene matches. CDR3 length equals 15 residues. In germline, CDR1 is LNHDA, CDR2 SQIVND (reference sequence). The CDR3 DNA is TGTGCCAGTACCCGTCGACTAGCCAAACAAGAGACCCAGTACTTC. Its translation: CASTRRLAKQETQYF.

The J gene is TRBJ2-1, the V gene TRBV7-6; perhaps TRBD2 as D (6 bases). Germline CDR1 SGHVS, CDR2 FNYEAQ. The CDR3 has 14 amino acids. V was cut by 2 bases and J by 5 bases, with 10 bases left in between. Here the CDR3 DNA reads TGTGCCAGCAGCTTATCGACTAGTAACAATGAGCAGTTCTTC. The encoded protein is CASSLSTSNNEQFF.

The chain joins TRBV7-9 to TRBJ2-1; 7 bases agree with TRBD1. Losses at the gene ends were 5 bases for V and 5 bases for J; bases not matched to a gene: 9. Germline V gene lookup returns CDR1 SEHNR and CDR2 FQNEAQ (reference sequence). CDR3 size: 15 residues. The DNA for the CDR3 is TGTGCCAGCAGCCGCACAGGGGATTTAGACAATGAGCAGTTCTTC. It codes for CASSRTGDLDNEQFF.

This chain connects TRBV15 to TRBJ2-3; perhaps TRBD2 as D (5 bases). V dropped 4 bases and J dropped 3 bases, with 11 bases sitting between them. The germline V gene encodes CDR1 LNHNV and CDR2 YYDKDF (reference sequence). This CDR3 region has 14 residues. CDR3 loop: CATSNFRRTDTQYF. CDR3 nucleotide sequence: TGTGCCACCAGCAACTTCCGGAGGACAGATACGCAGTATTTT.

This clone showed up just once. V is TRBV7-6 and J is TRBJ2-2, with 10 nucleotides matching TRBD1. The germline V gene has CDR1 SGHVS and CDR2 FNYEAQ. Germline trimming cut 5 bases from V and 2 bases from J; bases unmatched to any gene: 8. This CDR3 contains 17 residues. CDR3 residues: CASSREGQGYNTGELFF. In nucleotides, the CDR3 is TGTGCCAGCAGCCGAGAGGGACAGGGGTATAACACCGGGGAGCTGTTTTTT. The whole variable domain, filled in from reference TRBV7-6 and TRBJ2-2, reads GAGVSQSPRYKVTKRGQDVALRCDPISGHVSLYWYRQALGQGPEFLTYFNYEAQQDKSGLPNDRFSAERPEGSISTLTIQRTEQRDSAMYRCASSREGQGYNTGELFFGEGSRLTVL.

This chain joins TRBV6-4 and TRBJ2-4; tentatively, D is TRBD2 (5 bases). V shed 6 bases and J shed 0 bases, with 21 bases lying between them. The CDR3 covers 18 residues. Germline CDR1 reads MRHNA; CDR2 reads SNTAGT. The CDR3 DNA follows: TGTGCCAGCAGCCTTCGGGCGGACTTTAAACTAGCCAAAAACATTCAGTACTTC. This codes for CASSLRADFKLAKNIQYF.

V usage is TRBV30 and J usage is TRBJ1-3; D gene unclear. Trimming took 1 base from V and 0 from J, leaving 10 bases between them. CDR3 length: 15 residues. The germline gives CDR1 GTSNPN, CDR2 SVGIG (reference sequence). This CDR3 reads CAWSADTSSGNTIYF. The CDR3 bases are TGTGCCTGGAGTGCCGACACGAGCTCTGGAAACACCATATATTTT. Looking up the rest from reference TRBV30 and TRBJ1-3 gives the full variable domain: SQTIHQWPATLVQPVGSPLSLECTVEGTSNPNLYWYRQAAGRGLQLLFYSVGIGQISSEVPQNLSASRPQDRQFILSSKKLLLSDSGFYLCAWSADTSSGNTIYFGEGSWLTVV.

CDR3 sequence: CASSLVNTVGGYGYTF. In DNA, the CDR3 is TGTGCCAGCAGCTTAGTAAACACCGTCGGAGGCTATGGCTACACCTTC. The V and J genes are TRBV11-2 and TRBJ1-2; D ambiguous. V was clipped by 1 base and J by 4 bases, with 16 bases between them. Germline V gene data show CDR1 as SGHAT and CDR2 as FQNNGV. The CDR3 contains 16 residues.